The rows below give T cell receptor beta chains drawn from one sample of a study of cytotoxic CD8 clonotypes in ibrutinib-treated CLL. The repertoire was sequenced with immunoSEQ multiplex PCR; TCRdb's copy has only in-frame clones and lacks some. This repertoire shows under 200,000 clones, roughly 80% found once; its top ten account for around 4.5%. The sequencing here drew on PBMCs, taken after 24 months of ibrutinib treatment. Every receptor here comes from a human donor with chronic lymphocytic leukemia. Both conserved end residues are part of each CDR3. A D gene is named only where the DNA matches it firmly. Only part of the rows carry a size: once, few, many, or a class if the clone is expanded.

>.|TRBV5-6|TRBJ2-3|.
CASSLAGGSTDTQYF
TGTGCCAGCAGCCTAGCAGGGGGGTCCACAGATACGCAGTATTTT
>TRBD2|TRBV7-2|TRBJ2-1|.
CASRSRGGLNEQFF
TGTGCCAGCAGGAGTCGGGGGGGCCTAAATGAGCAGTTCTTC
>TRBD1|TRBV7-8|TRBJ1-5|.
CASSESTRGLGRNQPQHF
TGTGCCAGCAGCGAATCAACCAGGGGGCTCGGGCGCAATCAGCCCCAGCATTTT
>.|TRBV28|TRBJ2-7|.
CASTTGSGLGEQYF
TGTGCCAGCACCACAGGGTCTGGCTTGGGTGAGCAGTACTTC
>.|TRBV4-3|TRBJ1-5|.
CASSQDTGPGTGNQPQHF
TGCGCCAGCAGCCAAGATACTGGGCCAGGGACGGGCAATCAGCCCCAGCATTTT
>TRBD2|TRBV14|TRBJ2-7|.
CASSPGTSGNEQYF
TGTGCCAGCAGCCCAGGCACTAGCGGGAACGAGCAGTACTTC
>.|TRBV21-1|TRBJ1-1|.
CASSKIGPNTEAFF
TGTGCCAGCAGCAAAATAGGCCCGAACACTGAAGCTTTCTTT
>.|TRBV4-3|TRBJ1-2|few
CASSQDRGTREGYTF
TGCGCCAGCAGCCAAGATCGGGGGACAAGGGAGGGCTACACCTTC
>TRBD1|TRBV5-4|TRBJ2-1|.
CASSPRGQGSNEQFF
TGTGCCAGCAGCCCCAGAGGACAGGGGAGCAATGAGCAGTTCTTC
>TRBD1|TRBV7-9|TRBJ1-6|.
CASSSRDSYNSPLHF
TGTGCCAGCAGCTCGCGGGACAGCTATAATTCACCCCTCCACTTT
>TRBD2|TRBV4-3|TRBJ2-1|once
CASSQGELAVNEQFF
TGCGCCAGCAGCCAAGGGGAGCTAGCGGTGAATGAGCAGTTCTTC
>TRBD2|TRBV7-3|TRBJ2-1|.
CASSLMGLAGASSYNEQFF
TGTGCCAGCAGCTTAATGGGACTAGCGGGGGCTTCCTCCTACAATGAGCAGTTCTTC
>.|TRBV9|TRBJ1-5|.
CASSGRGLMWPQHF
TGTGCCAGCAGCGGGCGCGGCCTAATGTGGCCCCAGCATTTT
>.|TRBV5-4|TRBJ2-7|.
CASSLSPSLEQYF
TGTGCCAGCAGCCTTTCTCCCTCCCTCGAGCAGTACTTC
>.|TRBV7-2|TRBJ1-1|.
CASSPLGRNTEAFF
TGTGCCAGCAGCCCTCTAGGGCGTAACACTGAAGCTTTCTTT
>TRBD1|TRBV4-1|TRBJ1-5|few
CASSQTGLIQPQHF
TGCGCCAGCAGCCAGACAGGGCTGATTCAGCCCCAGCATTTT
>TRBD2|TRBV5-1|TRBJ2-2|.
CASSFRGRYGGELFF
TGCGCCAGCAGCTTTCGCGGGAGATATGGCGGGGAGCTGTTTTTT
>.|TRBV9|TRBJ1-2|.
CASSVGGVNYGYTF
TGTGCCAGCAGCGTTGGGGGGGTTAACTATGGCTACACCTTC
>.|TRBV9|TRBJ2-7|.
CASSVAQGPREQYF
TGTGCCAGCAGCGTGGCACAGGGACCTCGCGAGCAGTACTTC
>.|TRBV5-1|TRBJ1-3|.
CASSSKGRGQSSGNTIYF
TGCGCCAGCAGCTCCAAAGGCCGAGGACAGAGCTCTGGAAACACCATATATTTT
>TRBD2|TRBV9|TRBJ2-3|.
CASSPRTSGAYTDTQYF
TGTGCCAGCAGCCCACGGACTAGCGGAGCTTACACAGATACGCAGTATTTT
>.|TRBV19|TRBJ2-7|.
CASSIEGANYEQYF
TGTGCCAGTAGTATCGAGGGAGCCAACTACGAGCAGTACTTC
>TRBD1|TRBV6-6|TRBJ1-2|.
CASRGTGGNGYTF
TGTGCCAGCAGGGGGACAGGGGGGAATGGCTACACCTTC
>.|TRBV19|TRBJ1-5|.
CASSTAQRNQPQHF
TGTGCCAGTAGTACCGCCCAGAGGAATCAGCCCCAGCATTTT
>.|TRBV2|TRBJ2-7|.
CAIRANAYEQYF
TGTGCCATCCGGGCCAACGCCTACGAGCAGTACTTC
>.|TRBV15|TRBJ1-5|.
CATSRVRTSLGNQPQHF
TGTGCCACCAGCAGAGTACGAACTAGTTTGGGCAATCAGCCCCAGCATTTT
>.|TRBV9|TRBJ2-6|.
CASRGTGANVLTF
TGTGCCAGCAGGGGCACTGGGGCCAACGTCCTGACTTTC
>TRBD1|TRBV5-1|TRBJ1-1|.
CASSLGDRDRNEAFF
TGCGCCAGCAGCTTGGGGGACAGGGATCGGAATGAAGCTTTCTTT
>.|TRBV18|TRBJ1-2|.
CASSRTGFENYGYTF
TGTGCCAGCTCGCGCACAGGGTTCGAGAACTATGGCTACACCTTC
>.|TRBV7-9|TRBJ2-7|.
CASSPPQQFYEQYF
TGTGCCAGCAGCCCACCTCAACAGTTCTACGAGCAGTACTTC
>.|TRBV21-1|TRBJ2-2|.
CASSKGGELFF
TGTGCCAGCAGCAAAGGGGGGGAGCTGTTTTTT
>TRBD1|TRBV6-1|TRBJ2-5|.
CASSEGWSGGQETQYF
TGTGCCAGCAGTGAGGGTTGGTCAGGGGGACAAGAGACCCAGTACTTC
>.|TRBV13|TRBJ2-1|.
CASSSTRIEQFF
TGTGCCAGCAGCTCCACTAGGATAGAGCAGTTCTTC
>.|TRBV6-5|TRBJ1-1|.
CASSAFPGQNTEAFF
TGTGCCAGCAGTGCCTTTCCTGGACAAAACACTGAAGCTTTCTTT
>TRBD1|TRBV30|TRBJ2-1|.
CAWRERQGFSYNEQFF
TGTGCCTGGAGGGAAAGACAGGGCTTCTCCTACAATGAGCAGTTCTTC
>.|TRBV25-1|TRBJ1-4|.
CASQGPGEKLFF
TGTGCCAGCCAGGGGCCTGGGGAAAAACTGTTTTTT
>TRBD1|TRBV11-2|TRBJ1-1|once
CASSPGTVRADTEAFF
TGTGCCAGCAGCCCCGGGACAGTTCGGGCAGACACTGAAGCTTTCTTT
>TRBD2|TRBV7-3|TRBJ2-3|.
CASSFPAGGNTQYF
TGTGCCAGCAGCTTTCCAGCGGGAGGCAATACGCAGTATTTT
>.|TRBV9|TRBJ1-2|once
CASSVAVGMDYGYTF
TGTGCCAGCAGCGTAGCTGTGGGAATGGACTATGGCTACACCTTC
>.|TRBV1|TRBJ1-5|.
CTSSHNPGGVNQPQHF
TGCACCAGCAGCCACAATCCCGGGGGGGTCAATCAGCCCCAGCATTTT
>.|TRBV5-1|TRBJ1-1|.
CASSLYYNTEAFF
TGCGCCAGCAGCTTGTACTACAACACTGAAGCTTTCTTT
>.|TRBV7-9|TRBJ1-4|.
CASSKTGGSNEKLFF
TGTGCCAGCAGCAAAACGGGGGGAAGTAATGAAAAACTGTTTTTT
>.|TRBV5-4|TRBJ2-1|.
CASSLDMGLGIDFGEQFF
TGTGCCAGCAGCTTGGATATGGGTTTGGGTATTGATTTCGGGGAGCAGTTCTTC
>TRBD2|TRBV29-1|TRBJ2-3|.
CSVGLAGGLTDTQYF
TGCAGCGTGGGACTAGCGGGAGGGTTAACAGATACGCAGTATTTT
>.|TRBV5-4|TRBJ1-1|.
CASSLGTDREAFF
TGTGCCAGCAGCTTAGGGACCGATCGTGAAGCTTTCTTT
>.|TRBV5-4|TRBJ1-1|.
CASRQQGLNTEAFF
TGTGCCAGCAGGCAACAGGGACTGAACACTGAAGCTTTCTTT
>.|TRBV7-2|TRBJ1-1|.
CASSLAIRNTEAFF
TGTGCCAGCAGCTTAGCTATAAGGAACACTGAAGCTTTCTTT
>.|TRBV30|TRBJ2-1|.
CAWSLGVLQFF
TGTGCCTGGAGTCTTGGAGTGCTGCAGTTCTTC
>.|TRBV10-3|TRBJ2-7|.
CAISWDYEQYF
TGTGCCATCAGTTGGGATTACGAGCAGTACTTC
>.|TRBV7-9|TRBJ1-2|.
CASSTNKQAYGYTF
TGTGCCAGCAGCACAAACAAGCAAGCCTATGGCTACACCTTC
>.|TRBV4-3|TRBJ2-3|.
CASSQGPASTDTQYF
TGCGCCAGCAGCCAAGGTCCTGCGAGCACAGATACGCAGTATTTT
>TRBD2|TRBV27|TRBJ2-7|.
CASSPFGGGYEQYF
TGTGCCAGCAGTCCGTTTGGGGGAGGGTACGAGCAGTACTTC
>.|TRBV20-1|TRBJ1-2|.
CSAGYGYTF
TGCAGTGCTGGTTATGGCTACACCTTC
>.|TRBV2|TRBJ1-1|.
CASRPKQGLNTEAFF
TGTGCCAGCAGACCCAAACAGGGCTTAAACACTGAAGCTTTCTTT
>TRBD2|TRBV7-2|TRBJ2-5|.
CASSLALAGVETQYF
TGTGCCAGCAGCTTAGCCCTAGCGGGGGTAGAGACCCAGTACTTC
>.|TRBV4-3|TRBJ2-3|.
CASSLWDGSTDTQYF
TGCGCCAGCAGCCTTTGGGACGGTAGCACAGATACGCAGTATTTT
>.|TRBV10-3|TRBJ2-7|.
CAISESAPSFSTYEQYF
TGTGCCATCAGTGAAAGCGCCCCTAGCTTTAGTACCTACGAGCAGTACTTC
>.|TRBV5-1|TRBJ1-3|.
CASRRWGSGNTIYF
TGCGCCAGCAGGAGGTGGGGATCTGGAAACACCATATATTTT
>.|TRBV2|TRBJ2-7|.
CAGRSGKDYEQYF
TGTGCCGGGAGGTCAGGGAAAGACTACGAGCAGTACTTC